These 16 T cell receptor beta chains share one sample of origin, sequenced in a study of T cell clonality in common variable immunodeficiency. This table comes from immunoSEQ multiplex PCR, and its TCRdb copy is limited to in-frame clones, with some not included. The repertoire has 35,000 to 50,000 clones, none seen only once; the ten largest take about 0.67%. Sequencing was carried out using peripheral blood mononuclear cells. These receptors originate from a person aged 18-70 years in good health.

This clone was recorded many times. The read gets to within 3 residues of the CDR3 end, and the germline J gene fills in the rest. The gene calls are TRBV19 and TRBJ1-5, with a possible D match to TRBD1 (5 bases). The CDR3 extends over 15 amino acids. Trimming shortened V by 5 bases and J by 4 bases, and 15 bases separated the two germline ends. Germline CDR1 LNHDA, CDR2 SQIVND (reference sequence). CDR3: CASSPLDRKNQPQHF. The CDR3 DNA, read in part, is TGTGCCAGTAGTCCCCTAGACAGAAAGAATCAGCCC.

The sample holds many counts of this clone. The read is 3 residues too short to cover the CDR3 end, so that end is filled in from the germline J gene. V usage is TRBV27 and J usage is TRBJ2-7; 7 nucleotides agree with TRBD1. The germline V gene encodes CDR1 MNHEY and CDR2 SMNVEV (reference sequence). The CDR3 loop spans 15 amino acids. J was trimmed by 3 bases and V by 5 bases; bases with no gene match: 10. This CDR3 reads CASSVYRDSGYEQYF. The sequenced CDR3 bases are TGTGCCAGCAGTGTATACCGGGACAGCGGCTACGAG.

This clone showed up just a few times. The read gets to within 3 residues of the CDR3 end, and the germline J gene fills in the rest. The genes are TRBV5-1 and TRBJ2-5, with D possibly being TRBD1 (5 bases). This CDR3 region has 17 residues. The V and J ends lost 4 bases and 5 bases respectively, with 24 bases between them. CDR1 is SGHRS, CDR2 YFSETQ, per germline. The DNA read from the CDR3 is TGCGCCAGCAGCAACCTCGGCAGGGCTTCCTTGGAGGAGACC. Its translation is CASSNLGRASLEET. The complete CDR3 sequence is CASSNLGRASLEETQYF.

This clone was seen repeatedly, ten times or more. The CDR3 DNA, read in part, is TGTGCCAGCTTCCCCGGGACAGGCACAGATACG. Its protein is CASFPGTGTDT. The whole CDR3 reads CASFPGTGTDTQYF. The chain links TRBV18 to TRBJ2-3, with 7 bases fitting TRBD1. The DNA ends 3 residues before the CDR3 does, and the rest of the CDR3 is filled in from the germline J gene. Germline V gene data show CDR1 as KGHSH and CDR2 as LQKENI. The CDR3 consists of 14 residues. V lost 7 bases, J lost 1 base, and 5 bases stayed unmatched.

This clone occurred many times. The read stops 3 residues short of the end of the CDR3; the missing end is completed from the germline J gene. The chain carries TRBV11-3 and TRBJ2-1; 13 bases are a match to TRBD2. Germline assignment: CDR1 SGHNT and CDR2 YENEEA. With V trimmed by 8 bases and J by 4 bases, 5 bases remained unmatched. The CDR3 covers 15 residues. CDR3 in amino acids: CASGLTSGGYNEQFF. Partial CDR3 DNA: TGTGCCAGCGGCCTGACTAGCGGGGGGTACAATGAG.

This clone was seen many times. The read comes to an end 3 residues before the CDR3 does, leaving the germline J gene to fill in the end. The gene calls are TRBV10-1 and TRBJ2-7; D call uncertain. This CDR3 has 11 amino acids. V lost 4 bases and J 3 bases, leaving 4 bases between the germline ends. Germline lookup yields CDR1 WNHNN and CDR2 SYGVQD (reference sequence). The sequenced part of the CDR3 DNA is TGCGCCAGCAGTGGCGACTACGAG. The encoded protein is CASSGDYE. In full, the CDR3 reads CASSGDYEQYF.

This clone was seen at least ten times. The read comes to an end 3 residues before the CDR3 does, leaving the germline J gene to fill in the end. The chain recombines TRBV3-1 (or the pseudogene TRBV3-2) with TRBJ2-3, with TRBD2 matching 9 bases. Trimming cost V 2 bases and J 1 base; bases outside gene matches: 10. The CDR3 runs 18 residues. Germline-derived CDR1 and CDR2 are LGHDT and YNNKEL (reference sequence). The CDR3 DNA, read in part, is TGTGCCAGCAGCCAAATGGCTAGCGGGATTGTTCGCACAGATACG. Translated, it gives CASSQMASGIVRTDT. The complete CDR3 sequence is CASSQMASGIVRTDTQYF.

This clone was picked up many times. The read comes to an end 3 residues before the CDR3 does, leaving the germline J gene to fill in the end. J is TRBJ2-3 and V is TRBV24-1, with D possibly matching TRBD1 (7 bases). CDR1 and CDR2 from the germline V gene are KGHDR and SFDVKD. The CDR3 has 14 amino acids. The DNA read from the CDR3 is TGTGCCACCAGTGATTGGCAGGGGGGCGAGACG. It codes for CATSDWQGGET. The entire CDR3 is CATSDWQGGETQYF.

This clone was seen at least ten times. The CDR3 end is not reached by the read, which stops 3 residues before it; the germline J gene fills it in. This sequence joins TRBV10-3 and TRBJ2-2, with D unresolved. The V end lost 6 bases, the J end lost 0 bases, and 5 bases lay between the germline ends. This CDR3 region has 13 residues. Germline V gene lookup returns CDR1 ENHRY and CDR2 SYGVKD. Partial CDR3 DNA: TGTGCCATCAGCACAACGAACACCGGGGAG. Its protein product is CAISTTNTGE. The full CDR3 reads CAISTTNTGELFF.

This clone has ten or more counts. Read coverage stops 3 residues before the CDR3 terminus; the germline J gene supplies the remainder. The chain carries TRBV5-4 and TRBJ2-3; D gene unclear. V lost 0 bases and J lost 3, with 14 bases in between. The CDR3 runs 16 residues. Germline V gene data show CDR1 as SGHNT and CDR2 as YYREEE (reference sequence). This chain's CDR3 is CASSLAGLNPTDTQYF. The CDR3 bases that were read are TGTGCCAGCAGCTTGGCCGGTTTGAATCCAACAGATACG.

This clone has at least ten counts. The read terminates 3 residues before the CDR3 end, so the remaining end is supplied by the germline J gene. The chain combines TRBV16 with TRBJ1-4; possibly TRBD1 for D (5 bases). CDR1 is KGHSY, CDR2 FQNENV, per germline. V shed 1 base and J shed 4 bases, with 10 bases lying between them. CDR3 length: 15 residues. The CDR3 DNA, read in part, is TGTGCCAGCAGCCAATTACAGGTGGTTAATGAAAAA. It encodes CASSQLQVVNEK. In full, the CDR3 is CASSQLQVVNEKLFF. The full variable domain, in which reference TRBV16 and TRBJ1-4 provide the parts outside the CDR3, is GEEVAQTPKHLVRGEGQKAKLYCAPIKGHSYVFWYQQVLKNEFKFLISFQNENVFDETGMPKERFSAKCLPNSPCSLEIQATKLEDSAVYFCASSQLQVVNEKLFFGSGTQLSVL.

Note on this clone: The CDR3 end is not reached by the read, which stops 3 residues before it; the germline J gene fills it in. The chain combines TRBV2 with TRBJ1-3; D uncertain. The CDR3 is 14 amino acids. The germline CDR1 and CDR2 sequences are SNHLY and FYNNEI. The germline V and J ends were trimmed by 6 bases and 0 bases, with 9 bases remaining between them. The covered CDR3 bases are TGTGCCAGCAGCCCCCAGTACTCTGGAAACACC. Encoded protein: CASSPQYSGNT. The CDR3 in full is CASSPQYSGNTIYF.

This clone was seen a few times. The CDR3 loop reads CASSSTPGSNQPQHF. The part of the CDR3 DNA that was read is TGCGCCAGCAGCTCGACCCCGGGTAGCAATCAGCCC. The rearrangement joins TRBV5-1 to TRBJ1-5; D gene uncertain. Read coverage stops 3 residues before the CDR3 terminus; the germline J gene supplies the remainder. The V end lost 3 bases, the J end lost 0 bases, and 10 bases lay between the germline ends. Looked up from germline, CDR1 is SGHRS and CDR2 is YFSETQ. There are 15 residues in the CDR3.

This clone was seen repeatedly, ten times or more. The read falls 3 residues short of the CDR3 end, and the missing part is taken from the germline J gene. The V and J genes are TRBV11-2 and TRBJ2-7; D ambiguous. CDR1 and CDR2 from the germline V gene are SGHAT and FQNNGV. This CDR3 region has 11 residues. Trimming shortened V by 5 bases and J by 2 bases, and 4 bases separated the two germline ends. CDR3 sequence reads: CASSITYEQYF. The CDR3 bases that were read are TGTGCCAGCAGCATTACCTACGAG.

This clone appeared many times. CDR3 DNA, as far as it was read: TGTGCCAGCAGTTTATCAGGGGCCAACACTGAA. Its protein is CASSLSGANTE. The complete CDR3 protein is CASSLSGANTEAFF. V gene TRBV12-3 or TRBV12-4 combines with J gene TRBJ1-1; D is possibly TRBD1 (6 bases). The missing CDR3 end, 3 residues past where the read stops, is filled in from the germline J gene. V was shortened by 2 bases and J by 2 bases, with 9 bases between the two germline ends. The CDR3 totals 14 residues.

This clone came up many times. The sequenced part of the CDR3 DNA is TGCAGTGCAAGACGCGGGGGGCCGTACAATGAG. The encoded protein is CSARRGGPYNE. The full CDR3 protein reads CSARRGGPYNEQFF. The chain is built from TRBV20-1 and TRBJ2-1, with 8 nucleotides matching TRBD2. From the germline J gene comes the end of the CDR3, since the read stops 3 residues before it. The V and J ends lost 6 bases and 4 bases, in that order; junction bases with no gene match: 8. The germline CDR1 and CDR2 sequences are DFQATT and SNEGSKA (reference sequence). The CDR3 is 14 residues long.